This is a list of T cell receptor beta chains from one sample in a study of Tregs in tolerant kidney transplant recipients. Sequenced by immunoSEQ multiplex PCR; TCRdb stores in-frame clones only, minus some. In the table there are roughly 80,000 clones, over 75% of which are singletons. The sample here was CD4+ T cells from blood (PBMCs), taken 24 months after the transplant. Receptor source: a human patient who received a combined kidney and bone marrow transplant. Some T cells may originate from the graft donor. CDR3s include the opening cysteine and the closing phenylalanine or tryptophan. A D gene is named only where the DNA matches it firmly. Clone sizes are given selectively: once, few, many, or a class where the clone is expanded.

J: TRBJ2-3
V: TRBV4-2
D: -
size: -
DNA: TGTGCCAGCAGCCCGGTCGCTCCGCCCACAGATACGCAGTATTTT
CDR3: CASSPVAPPTDTQYF

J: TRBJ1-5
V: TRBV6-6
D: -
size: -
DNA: TGTGCCAGCAGTTCCCGGACAGACAATCAGCCCCAGCATTTT
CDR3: CASSSRTDNQPQHF

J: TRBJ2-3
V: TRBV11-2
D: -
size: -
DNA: TGTGCCAGCAGCTTAGATGGGGGCATAAGCACAGATACGCAGTATTTT
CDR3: CASSLDGGISTDTQYF

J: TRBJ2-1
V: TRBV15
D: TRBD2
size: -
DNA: TGTGCCACCAGAGCCCCGGGCGGGAGGGCCGACAATGAGCAGTTCTTC
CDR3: CATRAPGGRADNEQFF

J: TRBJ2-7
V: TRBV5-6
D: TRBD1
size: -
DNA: TGTGCCAGCAGCCTGTTGGACAGGGGGCCTGAAGAGCAGTACTTC
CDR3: CASSLLDRGPEEQYF

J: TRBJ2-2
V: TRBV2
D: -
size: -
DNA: TGTGCCAGCTCGGGGGAGGCCACCGGGGAGCTGTTTTTT
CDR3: CASSGEATGELFF

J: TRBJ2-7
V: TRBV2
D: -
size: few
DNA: TGTGCCAGCAGGCGAGCGGAAGCTGCCTACGAGCAGTACTTC
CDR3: CASRRAEAAYEQYF

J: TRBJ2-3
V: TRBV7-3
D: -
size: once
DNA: TGTGCCAGCAGCTCCTCCTCCTTCACAGATACGCAGTATTTT
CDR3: CASSSSSFTDTQYF

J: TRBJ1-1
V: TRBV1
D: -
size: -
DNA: TGCACCAGCAGCCAAGATTGGTCGGGGTGGCACACTGAAGCTTTCTTT
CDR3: CTSSQDWSGWHTEAFF

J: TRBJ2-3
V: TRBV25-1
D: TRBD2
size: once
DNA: TGTGCCAGCAGTGAGTTTAGCGGGGGATCCACAGATACGCAGTATTTT
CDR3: CASSEFSGGSTDTQYF

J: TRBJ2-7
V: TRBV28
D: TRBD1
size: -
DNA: TGTGCCAGCAGTTCGATTGGGGGACAGACGCCGGTCTACGAGCAGTACTTC
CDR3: CASSSIGGQTPVYEQYF

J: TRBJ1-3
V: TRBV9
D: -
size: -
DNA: TGTGCCAGCAGCCCCAGTGGCGCAGGGGGAAACACCATATATTTT
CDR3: CASSPSGAGGNTIYF

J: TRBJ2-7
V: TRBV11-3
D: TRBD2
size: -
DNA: TGTGCCAGCAGCTTGGGAGCGGGACCGTACGAGCAGTACTTC
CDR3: CASSLGAGPYEQYF

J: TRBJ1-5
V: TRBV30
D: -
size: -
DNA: TGTGCCTGGACCTCGGGGGGAAATCAGCCCCAGCATTTT
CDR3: CAWTSGGNQPQHF

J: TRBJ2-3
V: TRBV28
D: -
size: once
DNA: TGTGCCAGCAAACTCCTCCTAGTAACAGATACGCAGTATTTT
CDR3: CASKLLLVTDTQYF

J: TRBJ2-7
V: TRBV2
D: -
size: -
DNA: TGTGCCAGCGCAAAAGGAGGGTACAGCTCCTACGAGCAGTACTTC
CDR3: CASAKGGYSSYEQYF

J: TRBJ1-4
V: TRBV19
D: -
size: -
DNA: TGTGCCAGTAGTAAGCCCGGACTCTTCAATGAAAAACTGTTTTTT
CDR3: CASSKPGLFNEKLFF

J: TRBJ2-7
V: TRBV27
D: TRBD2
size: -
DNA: TGTGCCAGCAGTCGTCTTGGGTCTAGCGGGAGCTACGAGCAGTACTTC
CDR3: CASSRLGSSGSYEQYF

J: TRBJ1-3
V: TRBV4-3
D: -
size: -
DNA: TGCGCCAGCAGCCAAGTAACAACAGTTGGAAACACCATATATTTT
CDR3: CASSQVTTVGNTIYF

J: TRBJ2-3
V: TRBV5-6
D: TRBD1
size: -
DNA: TGTGCCAGCAGCTCCTACCTAGGACAGGGGAACACAGATACGCAGTATTTT
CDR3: CASSSYLGQGNTDTQYF

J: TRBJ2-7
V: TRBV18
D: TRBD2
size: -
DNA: TGTGCCAGCTCACCTCCGGGACTAGCGTACGAGCAGTACTTC
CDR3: CASSPPGLAYEQYF

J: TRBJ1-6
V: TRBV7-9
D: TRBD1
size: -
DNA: TGTGCCAGCATCCTCTCCGGGACAGGGGGCCCAAAATTCCCCCTCCACTTT
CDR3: CASILSGTGGPKFPLHF

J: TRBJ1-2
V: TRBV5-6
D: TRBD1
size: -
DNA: TGTGCCAGCAGCCTGGAGACCGGGACAGGGTCCCCCTACACCTTC
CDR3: CASSLETGTGSPYTF

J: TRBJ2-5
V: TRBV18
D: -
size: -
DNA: TGTGCCAGCTCACCTCTTACGGTTGCGGGGGCAGAGACCCAGTACTTC
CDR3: CASSPLTVAGAETQYF

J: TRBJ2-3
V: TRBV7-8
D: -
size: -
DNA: TGTGCCAGCAGCTTACCGCGGGCCACAGATACGCAGTATTTT
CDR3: CASSLPRATDTQYF